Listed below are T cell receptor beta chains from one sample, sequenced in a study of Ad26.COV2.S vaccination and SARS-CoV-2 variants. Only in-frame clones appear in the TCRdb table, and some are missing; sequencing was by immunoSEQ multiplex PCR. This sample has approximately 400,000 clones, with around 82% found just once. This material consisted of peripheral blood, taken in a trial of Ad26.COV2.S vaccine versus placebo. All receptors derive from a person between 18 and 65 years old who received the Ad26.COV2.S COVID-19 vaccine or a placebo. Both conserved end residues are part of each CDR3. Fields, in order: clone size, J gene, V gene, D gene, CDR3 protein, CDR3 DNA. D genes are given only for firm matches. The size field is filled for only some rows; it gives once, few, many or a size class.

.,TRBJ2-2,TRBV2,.,CASTFVVGKTGELFF,TGTGCCAGCACCTTTGTGGTGGGAAAAACCGGGGAGCTGTTTTTT
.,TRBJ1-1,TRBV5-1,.,CASSIGQINTEAFF,TGCGCCAGCAGCATCGGACAGATAAACACTGAAGCTTTCTTT
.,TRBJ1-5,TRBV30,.,CAWSGGGNQPQHF,TGTGCCTGGAGTGGAGGGGGCAATCAGCCCCAGCATTTT
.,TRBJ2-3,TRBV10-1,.,CASSEYPASTDTQYF,TGCGCCAGCAGTGAGTACCCTGCTAGCACAGATACGCAGTATTTT
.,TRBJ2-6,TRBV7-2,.,CASSLRASGANVLTF,TGTGCCAGCAGCTTACGGGCGAGTGGGGCCAACGTCCTGACTTTC
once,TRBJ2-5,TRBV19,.,CASRPDHSQETQYF,TGTGCCAGTCGCCCTGACCATTCCCAAGAGACCCAGTACTTC
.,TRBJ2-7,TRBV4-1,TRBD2,CASSQGELAGLYEQYF,TGCGCCAGCAGCCAAGGGGAACTAGCGGGCCTCTACGAGCAGTACTTC
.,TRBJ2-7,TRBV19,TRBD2,CASSIRAGGPYEQYF,TGTGCCAGTAGTATAAGAGCGGGGGGCCCCTACGAGCAGTACTTC
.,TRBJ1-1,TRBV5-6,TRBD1,CASSSGTGRTEAFF,TGTGCCAGCAGCTCGGGGACAGGGCGAACTGAAGCTTTCTTT
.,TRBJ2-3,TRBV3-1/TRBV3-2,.,CASSQVTVLATSTDTQYF,TGTGCCAGCAGCCAAGTGACGGTGCTGGCAACTAGCACAGATACGCAGTATTTT
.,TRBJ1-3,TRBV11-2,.,CAFGGNTIYF,TGTGCGTTCGGGGGAAACACCATATATTTT
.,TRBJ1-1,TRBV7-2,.,CASSTLQDWDTEAFF,TGTGCCAGCAGCACACTACAGGATTGGGACACTGAAGCTTTCTTT
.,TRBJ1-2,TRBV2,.,CASSVDVSKGYGYTF,TGTGCCAGCAGTGTCGATGTCAGTAAAGGCTATGGTTACACCTTC
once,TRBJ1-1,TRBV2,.,CASPNGQYTEAFF,TGTGCCAGCCCCAACGGACAGTACACTGAAGCTTTCTTT
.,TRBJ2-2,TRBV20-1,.,CSATRTGELFF,TGCAGTGCTACCCGGACCGGGGAGCTGTTTTTT
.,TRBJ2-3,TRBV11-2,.,CASSPPGPYTDTQYF,TGTGCCAGCAGCCCCCCAGGGCCCTACACAGATACGCAGTATTTT
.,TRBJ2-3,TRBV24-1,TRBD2,CATSGTPTDTQYF,TGTGCCACTAGCGGGACCCCCACAGATACGCAGTATTTT
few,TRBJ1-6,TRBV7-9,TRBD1,CASSFLQGRWSPLHF,TGTGCCAGCAGCTTCTTACAGGGGAGGTGGTCACCCCTCCACTTT
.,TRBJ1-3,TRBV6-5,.,CASRPGAGNTIYF,TGTGCCTCTAGGCCAGGGGCTGGAAACACCATATATTTT
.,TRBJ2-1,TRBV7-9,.,CASSLAGYSFF,TGTGCCAGCAGCTTAGCTGGCTATTCGTTCTTC
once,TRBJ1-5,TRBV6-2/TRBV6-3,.,CASNPQGRGNQPQHF,TGTGCCAGCAACCCTCAGGGAAGGGGCAATCAGCCCCAGCATTTT
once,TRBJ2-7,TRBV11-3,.,CASSFPGTLSYEQYF,TGTGCCAGCAGCTTCCCAGGGACCCTCTCCTACGAGCAGTACTTC
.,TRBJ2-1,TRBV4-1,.,CASSQERRSSGPNEQFF,TGCGCCAGCAGCCAAGAGAGGAGGTCCTCGGGCCCCAATGAGCAGTTCTTC
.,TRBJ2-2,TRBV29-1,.,CSAGSSNAGELFF,TGCAGCGCAGGAAGTTCTAATGCCGGGGAGCTGTTTTTT
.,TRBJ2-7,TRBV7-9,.,CASSFAEKSYEQYF,TGTGCCAGCAGCTTTGCAGAAAAATCCTACGAGCAGTACTTC
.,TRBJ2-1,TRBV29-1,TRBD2,CSVEARSGRSSEFF,TGCAGCGTTGAAGCCCGGAGCGGGAGATCTTCGGAGTTCTTC
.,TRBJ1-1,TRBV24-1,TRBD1,CATPGTGGFMNTEAFF,TGTGCCACCCCCGGGACAGGGGGCTTCATGAACACTGAAGCTTTCTTT
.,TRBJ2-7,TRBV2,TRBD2,CASSERLGLAGAEQYF,TGTGCCAGCAGTGAACGTCTGGGACTAGCGGGAGCCGAGCAGTACTTC
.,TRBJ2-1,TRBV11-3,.,CASSPRAFPYNEQFF,TGTGCCAGCAGCCCCAGGGCGTTCCCCTACAATGAGCAGTTCTTC
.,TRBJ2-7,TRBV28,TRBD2,CATRWGGSSYEQYF,TGTGCCACCCGATGGGGGGGGAGCTCCTACGAGCAGTACTTC
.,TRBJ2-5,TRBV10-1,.,CASSEPSQGETQYF,TGCGCCAGCAGTGAGCCATCCCAGGGGGAGACCCAGTACTTC
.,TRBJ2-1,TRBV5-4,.,CASSLGAGNNEQFF,TGTGCCAGCAGCTTGGGGGCGGGGAACAATGAGCAGTTCTTC
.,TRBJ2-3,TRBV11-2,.,CASSLGPLATDTQYF,TGTGCCAGCAGCTTAGGCCCCCTAGCGACAGATACGCAGTATTTT
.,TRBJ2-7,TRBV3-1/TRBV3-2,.,CASSLGRFRDNSYEQYF,TGTGCCAGCAGTCTCGGGCGTTTCCGGGACAACTCCTACGAGCAGTACTTC
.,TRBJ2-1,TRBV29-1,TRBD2,CSAAPERELEFF,TGCAGCGCCGCTCCCGAGCGGGAGTTGGAGTTCTTC
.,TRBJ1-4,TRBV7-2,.,CASSLPLRGARNEKLFF,TGTGCCAGCAGCTTGCCCCTTCGGGGGGCGCGTAATGAAAAACTGTTTTTT
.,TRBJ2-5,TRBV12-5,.,CASGLMGAETQYF,TGTGCTAGTGGTTTGATGGGGGCCGAGACCCAGTACTTC
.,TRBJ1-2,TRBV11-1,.,CASSRGAYGYTF,TGTGCCAGCAGCCGGGGGGCATATGGCTACACCTTC
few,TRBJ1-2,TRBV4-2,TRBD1,CASSQVHTGAGSGYTF,TGTGCCAGCAGCCAAGTCCACACAGGGGCAGGCTCTGGCTACACCTTC
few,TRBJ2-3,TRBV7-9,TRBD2,CANTLSGGATDTQYF,TGTGCCAACACCCTTAGCGGGGGGGCGACAGATACGCAGTATTTT
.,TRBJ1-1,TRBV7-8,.,CASSPERTANTEAFF,TGTGCCAGCAGCCCGGAGAGGACGGCGAACACTGAAGCTTTCTTT
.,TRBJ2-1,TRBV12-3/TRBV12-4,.,CASSFGAETEQFF,TGTGCCAGCAGTTTCGGGGCGGAGACTGAGCAGTTCTTC